This T cell receptor (beta chain) was sequenced for a study of PD-L1 blockade in urothelial cancer. Clones were read by immunoSEQ multiplex PCR, and TCRdb kept only the in-frame ones, dropping some. The sample contains roughly 55,000 clones, roughly 86% of which appear only once. The CDR3 is 15 amino acids. Trimming cost V 6 bases and J 7 bases, with 20 bases left between them. CDR1 is MNHEY and CDR2 is SMNVEV in the germline V gene (reference sequence). The time point denotes: pretreatment peripheral blood. V gene TRBV27 combines with J gene TRBJ2-3; a possible D gene is TRBD1 (5 bases). The TCR was taken from a man in his fifties or sixties with urothelial cancer. Sample: PBMCs, taken around atezolizumab (anti-PD-L1) treatment. The CDR3 sequence: CASSQGLFSVYTQYF. The CDR3, as DNA: TGTGCCAGCAGCCAGGGCCTTTTTTCCGTGTATACGCAGTATTTT.